The 4 T cell receptor beta chains given below trace back to one sample, sequenced in a study of beta chain features in type 1 diabetes. Expressed TCRB transcripts were sequenced, since all the RNA that had been isolated was reverse transcribed. Clones were read by immunoSEQ multiplex PCR, and TCRdb kept only the in-frame ones, dropping some. The table records around 130,000 clones, around 17% of them present only once. Study findings and constraints: Across all four CD4+ subsets, people with type 1 diabetes showed modestly shorter TCRB CDR3s.

No antigen is known for these receptors. The sequenced material came from central memory CD4+ T cells from blood. Every receptor here comes from a man aged 25-45 years with type 1 diabetes.

The rearrangement joins TRBV4-2 to TRBJ2-1; 9 nucleotides line up with TRBD2. The CDR3 is 14 amino acids. J was trimmed by 4 bases and V by 3 bases; bases with no gene match: 1. Germline CDR1 is LGHNA and CDR2 is YNFKEQ. As DNA, the CDR3 is TGTGCCAGCAGCCAGACTAGCGGTTACAATGAGCAGTTCTTC. Protein sequence: CASSQTSGYNEQFF.

In its sample, this clone was seen once. The rearrangement uses TRBV27 and TRBJ2-2; tentative D call: TRBD2 (6 bases). Germline V CDR1 and CDR2: MNHEY, SMNVEV (reference sequence). Trimming pared 5 bases from V and 7 bases from J, leaving 14 bases between. The CDR3 has 14 residues. DNA of the CDR3: TGTGCCAGCAGTCTAGCGCCAATTGGCGGGGAGCTGTTTTTT. Protein: CASSLAPIGGELFF.

The chain is built from TRBV7-6 and TRBJ2-3, with D perhaps matching TRBD1 (5 bases). CDR3 size: 19 residues. Trimming removed 1 base from V and 0 bases from J, with 20 bases in between. Germline V gene data show CDR1 as SGHVS and CDR2 as FNYEAQ. The CDR3 region is CASSLDSPGQGWSTDTQYF. The DNA of the CDR3 is TGTGCCAGCAGCTTAGATTCTCCCGGCCAGGGATGGAGCACAGATACGCAGTATTTT.

The V gene is TRBV15, the J gene TRBJ2-1; TRBD1 matches at 9 bases. The CDR3 length is 16 residues. Germline V gene data show CDR1 as LNHNV and CDR2 as YYDKDF (reference sequence). The ends lost 0 bases at V and 4 bases at J; junction bases unmatched: 4. The CDR3 loop reads CATSRDPGQGYNEQFF. The CDR3 DNA is TGTGCCACCAGCAGAGACCCGGGACAGGGATACAATGAGCAGTTCTTC. The whole variable domain, remainder taken from reference TRBV15 and TRBJ2-1, is DAMVIQNPRYQVTQFGKPVTLSCSQTLNHNVMYWYQQKSSQAPKLLFHYYDKDFNNEADTPDNFQSRRPNTSFCFLDIRSPGLGDTAMYLCATSRDPGQGYNEQFFGPGTRLTVL.